The 17 T cell receptor beta chains given below trace back to one sample, sequenced in a study of Ad26.COV2.S vaccination and SARS-CoV-2 variants. Libraries were prepared by immunoSEQ multiplex PCR; TCRdb keeps only in-frame clonotypes and omits some of them. This sample has about 410,000 clones, with approximately 90% found just once. Treatment given: over 15 received Ad26.COV2.S at low or high dose, single or two shots; five or six received placebo; per-sample allocation not given. Day 63 following the first vaccine or placebo injection was when the samples were taken. The material sequenced was peripheral blood, taken in a trial of Ad26.COV2.S vaccine versus placebo. These receptors all stem from a person aged 18-65 years who received the Ad26.COV2.S COVID-19 vaccine or a placebo.

The rearrangement links TRBV5-1 to TRBJ1-1, with TRBD1 matching 7 bases. V lost 2 bases and J lost 1; bases outside the gene matches: 5. Germline V gives CDR1 SGHRS, CDR2 YFSETQ. CDR3 length equals 15 residues. In DNA form, the CDR3 reads TGCGCCAGCAGCTTCCCAGGGGGTGCGAACACTGAAGCTTTCTTT. Translation: CASSFPGGANTEAFF.

This chain links TRBV2 with TRBJ1-1; D is undetermined. The V gene lost 11 bases and the J gene lost 3 bases, with 16 bases spanning the gap. The CDR3 length is 13 residues. Germline V gene lookup returns CDR1 SNHLY and CDR2 FYNNEI. The DNA for the CDR3 is TGTGCCTTCGGAGGGAAAACAGACACTGAAGCTTTCTTT. The encoded protein is CAFGGKTDTEAFF.

V usage is TRBV4-1 and J usage is TRBJ2-5; TRBD2 matches 7 bases. The ends lost 2 bases at V and 7 bases at J; junction bases unmatched: 19. CDR1 and CDR2 from the germline V gene are MGHRA and YSYEKL. The CDR3 covers 18 residues. The chain's CDR3 is CASSQSFPALAASGTQYF. The DNA of the CDR3 is TGCGCCAGCAGCCAATCATTCCCGGCTCTAGCGGCCTCCGGGACCCAGTACTTC.

This clone was observed a handful of times. V gene TRBV7-9 combines with J gene TRBJ1-6, with 7 bases that match TRBD1. This CDR3 is 17 amino acids long. Germline V gene lookup returns CDR1 SEHNR and CDR2 FQNEAQ (reference sequence). V trimming: 1 base; J trimming: 6 bases; junction bases outside the gene matches: 9. DNA for the CDR3: TGTGCCAGCAGCTTAGGGCCGGGACAGTTACCTAATTCACCCCTCCACTTT. Its translation is CASSLGPGQLPNSPLHF.

V is TRBV7-2 and J is TRBJ1-6, with D hard to call. The germline V and J ends were trimmed by 2 bases and 5 bases, with 4 bases remaining between them. The CDR3 loop spans 13 amino acids. Germline CDR1 is SGHTA and CDR2 is FQGNSA. Written as DNA, the CDR3 is TGTGCCAGCAGCTTACAGGATAATTCACCCCTCCACTTT. Its protein product is CASSLQDNSPLHF.

The gene calls are TRBV5-1 and TRBJ2-7, with D perhaps matching TRBD1 (6 bases). The CDR3 is 17 residues long. With 0 bases removed from V and 6 bases from J, the gap between germline ends came to 22 bases. Per the germline V gene, CDR1 is SGHRS and CDR2 is YFSETQ. The CDR3 here is CASSLESGVRGKSEQYF. CDR3 DNA sequence: TGCGCCAGCAGCTTGGAATCGGGCGTCAGGGGAAAGAGCGAGCAGTACTTC.

This rearrangement joins TRBV5-1 to TRBJ2-2, with D possibly matching TRBD1 (6 bases). V dropped 4 bases and J dropped 2 bases, with 15 bases sitting between them. The CDR3 is 16 residues long. Germline CDR1 and CDR2: SGHRS and YFSETQ. CDR3 amino acids: CASSPTPGTNTGELFF. CDR3 bases: TGCGCCAGCAGCCCGACCCCCGGGACAAACACCGGGGAGCTGTTTTTT.

This chain joins TRBV13 and TRBJ1-2, with 7 bases identical to TRBD1. The CDR3 covers 13 residues. CDR1 is PRHDT, CDR2 FYEKMQ, per germline (reference sequence). J gave up 6 bases and V 5 bases, and 6 bases lay outside the gene matches. DNA of the CDR3: TGTGCCAGCAGCCTACAGGGGAAGCATGGCTACACCTTC. Translated, it gives CASSLQGKHGYTF.

This clone was seen only once. The chain uses TRBV19 and TRBJ1-3; D gene unclear. The CDR3 is 13 residues long. Germline CDR1 LNHDA, CDR2 SQIVND (reference sequence). The V end lost 8 bases, the J end lost 4 bases, and 12 bases lay between the germline ends. The DNA for the CDR3 is TGTGCCAGTGCGTTGGAAGGGGGAAACACCATATATTTT. Protein product: CASALEGGNTIYF. The full variable domain, rest sourced from reference TRBV19 and TRBJ1-3, is DGGITQSPKYLFRKEGQNVTLSCEQNLNHDAMYWYRQDPGQGLRLIYYSQIVNDFQKGDIAEGYSVSREKKESFPLTVTSAQKNPTAFYLCASALEGGNTIYFGEGSWLTVV.

V is TRBV18 and J is TRBJ1-3, with D tentatively TRBD1 (5 bases). Germline assignment: CDR1 KGHSH and CDR2 LQKENI. CDR3 length: 17 residues. The V gene lost 1 base and the J gene lost 3 bases, with 16 bases spanning the gap. CDR3 coding DNA: TGTGCCAGCTCACCACGGATTTCGACAGAACATGGAAACACCATATATTTT. Protein product: CASSPRISTEHGNTIYF.

The chain couples TRBV6-2 or TRBV6-3 to TRBJ1-2, with 7 bases matching TRBD1. This CDR3 contains 14 residues. Germline V gives CDR1 MNHEY, CDR2 SVGEGT. With 3 bases clipped from V and 6 bases from J, the junction kept 7 bases outside the gene matches. The CDR3 DNA follows: TGTGCCAGCAGTTATCGGCCAGGGGGTAATGGCTACACCTTC. Encoded protein: CASSYRPGGNGYTF.

The rearrangement uses TRBV29-1 and TRBJ1-1, with D perhaps matching TRBD1 (6 bases). Germline V lookup: CDR1 SQVTM, CDR2 ANQGSEA. The CDR3 runs 11 residues. Trimming removed 6 bases at V and 8 bases at J, with 13 bases between. The CDR3 spells CSVGAGSEAFF. The CDR3 region has the DNA TGCAGCGTGGGGGCAGGGTCCGAAGCTTTCTTT.

V is TRBV7-9 and J is TRBJ1-1, with D uncertain. Germline values: CDR1 SEHNR, CDR2 FQNEAQ (reference sequence). The CDR3 runs 12 residues. The V end was cut by 3 bases, the J end by 9 bases, with 11 bases between. CDR3 nucleotides: TGTGCCAGCAGCTTGACGGACTCGAAAGCTTTCTTT. This translates into CASSLTDSKAFF. The variable domain in full, completed from reference TRBV7-9 and TRBJ1-1, reads DTGVSQNPRHKITKRGQNVTFRCDPISEHNRLYWYRQTLGQGPEFLTYFQNEAQLEKSRLLSDRFSAERPKGSFSTLEIQRTEQGDSAMYLCASSLTDSKAFFGQGTRLTVV.

The chain carries TRBV6-5 and TRBJ2-1; TRBD2 matches at 14 bases. This CDR3 has 16 residues. Looked up from germline, CDR1 is MNHEY and CDR2 is SVGAGI. V gave up 2 bases and J gave up 10 bases; unmatched junction bases: 7. The CDR3 DNA sequence: TGTGCCAGCAGTTACCTATCGACTAGCGGGGGGGCAGAGCAGTTCTTC. It codes for CASSYLSTSGGAEQFF.

This clone was counted a few times. As DNA, the CDR3 is TGTGCCAGCAGCTGGGCGGGTAATTCACCCCTCCACTTT. Translation: CASSWAGNSPLHF. The rearrangement links TRBV7-8 to TRBJ1-6; D is uncertain. Trimming removed 4 bases from V and 6 bases from J, with 7 bases in between. Germline CDR1 and CDR2: SGHVS and FQNEAQ. This CDR3 has 13 residues. The full variable domain, with the rest looked up from reference TRBV7-8 and TRBJ1-6, is GAGVSQSPRYKVAKRGQDVALRCDPISGHVSLFWYQQALGQGPEFLTYFQNEAQLDKSGLPSDRFFAERPEGSVSTLKIQRTQQEDSAVYLCASSWAGNSPLHFGNGTRLTVT.

The chain is built from TRBV3-1 (or the pseudogene TRBV3-2) and TRBJ2-1; weak D call: TRBD1 (6 bases). Trimming shortened V by 4 bases and J by 5 bases, and 18 bases separated the two germline ends. This CDR3 contains 16 residues. Germline-derived CDR1 and CDR2 are LGHDT and YNNKEL (reference sequence). CDR3 in amino acids: CASSLSSGQTNNEQFF. The CDR3 bases are TGTGCCAGCAGCCTTAGCTCCGGACAGACAAACAATGAGCAGTTCTTC.

This clone was recorded only once. The chain couples TRBV19 to TRBJ2-5; 11 bases are shared with TRBD1. In germline, CDR1 is LNHDA, CDR2 SQIVND (reference sequence). This CDR3 comprises 14 residues. The V segment lost 6 bases and the J segment 3 bases; nucleotides outside the gene matches: 3. The CDR3 DNA reads TGTGCCAGTAGACCGGGACAGGGGGAAGAGACCCAGTACTTC. Translating it yields CASRPGQGEETQYF.